This T cell receptor (beta chain) was sequenced during a study of T cell clonotyping in hematopoietic cell transplantation. As for the study in general: Cytoreduction preceded collection of pretransplant recipient samples.

Study-wide points: Recipient TCR diversity dropped after transplant; expanded clonotypes rose from day 30 to 180.

Sample time point: recipient sample about 28 days before transplant, after cytoreduction. V lost 4 bases to trimming and J lost 14 bases; unmatched junction nucleotides: 20. CDR1 LNHDA and CDR2 SQIVND come from the germline V gene (reference sequence). The CDR3 has 18 residues. Concerning this clone: The antigen is unknown.

Sequencing was performed with immunoSEQ multiplex PCR; in TCRdb, only in-frame clones are kept and a portion is missing. The sample has 25,000 to 35,000 clones, less than 75% seen once. This receptor was taken from a man aged 45-65 years with myelodysplastic syndrome. Some clones in this sample may be carry-over from other donors' samples. The chain uses TRBV19 and TRBJ1-6; 10 bases are shared with TRBD1. The sequences come from peripheral blood mononuclear cells, collected before stem cell transplant. The CDR3 nucleotides are TGTGCCAGTAGTACCCTGGGCTCCATGACAGGGGGCGTTGGGACCCTCCACTTT. Translated: CASSTLGSMTGGVGTLHF.